This entry features one T cell receptor beta chain sequence. This specimen belongs to a study of blood T cell repertoires in COVID-19. Study information: Acute and convalescent COVID-19 specimens originated in the United States, Italy and Spain.

This CDR3 spans 15 amino acids. V lost 1 base, J lost 5 bases, and 2 bases stayed unmatched. The germline V gene encodes CDR1 LGHNA and CDR2 YNFKEQ. Per the original methods: Amplification of reference gene primers was used by the study to estimate nucleated cell counts. Libraries were prepared by immunoSEQ multiplex PCR; TCRdb keeps only in-frame clonotypes and omits some of them. V and J calls and clone size follow that table, whereas D and trimming were derived from the DNA. The profile shows 50,000 or so clones, over 80% of them singletons. The receptor was isolated from a man aged 70 or older with acute or convalescent COVID-19. The chain has TRBV4-2 and TRBJ1-5; 10 bases agree with TRBD1. The sample was peripheral blood. Here the CDR3 DNA reads TGTGCCAGCAGCCAAGCCGGGACAGGGGATCAGCCCCAGCATTTT. Translating gives CASSQAGTGDQPQHF.